The next 14 T cell receptor beta chains were all read from a single sample in a study of T cell responses to AZD1222 COVID-19 vaccine. Data came from immunoSEQ multiplex PCR; TCRdb stores just in-frame clones and leaves some out. In the table there are tens of thousands of clones, 80% to 90% of which are singletons. The sequencing here drew on peripheral blood, taken 28 days after the second AZD1222 dose. The source is an adult who received the AZD1222 COVID-19 vaccine.

The V call is TRBV6-2 or TRBV6-3, the J call TRBJ2-3, with D perhaps TRBD1 or TRBD2 (5 bases each). The CDR3 has 15 residues. The germline V and J ends were trimmed by 4 bases and 4 bases, with 15 bases remaining between them. CDR1 and CDR2 from the germline V gene are MNHEY and SVGEGT. The CDR3 here is CASSSGASPPDTQYF. The CDR3, as DNA: TGTGCCAGCAGTTCCGGGGCTAGCCCCCCAGATACGCAGTATTTT.

This clone was recorded a few times. This chain joins TRBV5-1 and TRBJ1-4; D not certain. Germline V lookup: CDR1 SGHRS, CDR2 YFSETQ. CDR3 length: 14 amino acids. Trimming pared 0 bases from V and 7 bases from J, leaving 10 bases between. In DNA form, the CDR3 reads TGCGCCAGCAGCTTGGACAATGGTAGTGAAAAACTGTTTTTT. Its protein product is CASSLDNGSEKLFF.

CDR3 amino acids: CASPAGTGGSPLHF. In DNA, the CDR3 is TGTGCCAGTCCAGCCGGGACAGGGGGTTCACCCCTCCACTTT. V usage is TRBV28 and J usage is TRBJ1-6; 11 bases line up with TRBD1. The CDR3 runs to 14 residues. V lost 9 bases, J lost 9 bases, and 7 bases stayed unmatched. The V gene's germline CDR1 is MDHEN and CDR2 SYDVKM.

V gene TRBV3-1 (or the pseudogene TRBV3-2) combines with J gene TRBJ1-5; D possibly corresponds to TRBD1 (6 bases). The germline CDR1 and CDR2 sequences are LGHDT and YNNKEL (reference sequence). This CDR3 spans 14 amino acids. Trimming removed 3 bases from V and 6 bases from J, with 12 bases in between. CDR3 coding DNA: TGTGCCAGCAGCCAGGGGGGGGCCGGTCAGCCCCAGCATTTT. This translates into CASSQGGAGQPQHF.

The chain joins TRBV3-1 (or the pseudogene TRBV3-2) to TRBJ1-3; D possibly corresponds to TRBD1 (6 bases). Deletions cut 1 base from V and 3 bases from J, with 16 bases between. CDR1 is LGHDT and CDR2 is YNNKEL in the germline V gene (reference sequence). The CDR3 covers 17 residues. Here the CDR3 DNA reads TGTGCCAGCAGCCAAGGGGGACGGGGGGCTGTTGGAAACACCATATATTTT. This gives the protein CASSQGGRGAVGNTIYF.

J is TRBJ1-6 and V is TRBV12-3 or TRBV12-4; no clear D. V gave up 6 bases and J gave up 9 bases, with 12 bases separating them. CDR3 length equals 13 residues. DNA of the CDR3: TGTGCCAGCAGCCCCGAGGGTCGTTCACCCCTCCACTTT. Its translation: CASSPEGRSPLHF.

The chain joins TRBV19 to TRBJ1-3; possibly TRBD1 for D (6 bases). The CDR3 length is 14 residues. V shed 4 bases and J shed 3 bases, with 10 bases lying between them. Germline V gene lookup returns CDR1 LNHDA and CDR2 SQIVND (reference sequence). DNA for the CDR3: TGTGCCAGTAGTACTTTGGACAGTGGAAACACCATATATTTT. Its protein product is CASSTLDSGNTIYF.

This clone was seen a few times. The CDR3 loop reads CASIKTSGGRLLGEQFF. CDR3 DNA: TGTGCCAGTATTAAAACCTCTGGCGGGAGGTTGCTCGGTGAGCAGTTCTTC. The J gene is TRBJ2-1, the V gene TRBV19, with TRBD2 identical over 8 bases. This CDR3 spans 17 amino acids. The germline gives CDR1 LNHDA, CDR2 SQIVND (reference sequence). V lost 7 bases to trimming and J lost 9 bases; unmatched junction nucleotides: 20.

The rearrangement links TRBV7-9 to TRBJ2-5, with 12 positions matching TRBD2. In germline, CDR1 is SEHNR, CDR2 FQNEAQ (reference sequence). The CDR3 contains 16 residues. The V and J ends lost 5 bases and 4 bases, in that order; junction bases with no gene match: 8. CDR3 region: CASSAERLAGAETQYF. In DNA form, the CDR3 reads TGTGCCAGCAGCGCCGAGAGACTAGCGGGAGCAGAGACCCAGTACTTC.

J is TRBJ1-2 and V is TRBV27; 10 bases agree with TRBD1. This CDR3 has 17 amino acids. Germline CDR1 reads MNHEY; CDR2 reads SMNVEV (reference sequence). V trimming: 2 bases; J trimming: 4 bases; junction bases outside the gene matches: 10. DNA for the CDR3: TGTGCCAGCAGTTTAAGGCAGGGGACAGGGGAGCTCTATGGCTACACCTTC. Amino acids: CASSLRQGTGELYGYTF.

This clone was picked up a small number of times. For the CDR3, the DNA is TGTGCCAGTAGTGGGAAGGGACAGAGCAATGAAAAACTGTTTTTT. It yields the protein CASSGKGQSNEKLFF. The chain uses TRBV19 and TRBJ1-4; 7 nucleotides line up with TRBD1. Per germline, CDR1 LNHDA and CDR2 SQIVND (reference sequence). V lost 5 bases, J lost 5 bases, and 8 bases stayed unmatched. The CDR3 has 15 residues.

This chain joins TRBV30 and TRBJ1-1; D is ambiguous. The germline V gene encodes CDR1 GTSNPN and CDR2 SVGIG (reference sequence). This CDR3 spans 12 amino acids. Trimming took 2 bases from V and 1 from J, leaving 5 bases between them. The CDR3 nucleotides read TGTGCCTGGAGTCCACAGAACACTGAAGCTTTCTTT. Translation gives CAWSPQNTEAFF.

This clone was observed once. The V gene is TRBV7-9, the J gene TRBJ1-2, with TRBD1 identical over 7 bases. V lost 3 bases, J lost 4 bases, and 5 bases stayed unmatched. The CDR3 totals 14 residues. CDR1 is SEHNR, CDR2 FQNEAQ, per germline (reference sequence). The CDR3 is CASSFPGQIYGYTF. In nucleotides, the CDR3 is TGTGCCAGCAGCTTCCCGGGACAGATCTATGGCTACACCTTC. The full variable domain, completed using reference TRBV7-9 and TRBJ1-2, is DTGVSQNPRHKITKRGQNVTFRCDPISEHNRLYWYRQTLGQGPEFLTYFQNEAQLEKSRLLSDRFSAERPKGSFSTLEIQRTEQGDSAMYLCASSFPGQIYGYTFGSGTRLTVV.

The rearrangement uses TRBV18 and TRBJ1-6; D is undetermined. V lost 3 bases and J 8 bases, leaving 8 bases between the germline ends. The CDR3 length is 13 residues. Germline-derived CDR1 and CDR2 are KGHSH and LQKENI. The chain's CDR3 is CASSPEMDSPLHF. The CDR3 DNA is TGTGCCAGCTCACCGGAAATGGATTCACCCCTCCACTTT.